A selection of T cell receptor beta chains follows, all from one sample in a study of blood T cell repertoires in COVID-19. Sequencing was performed with immunoSEQ multiplex PCR; in TCRdb, only in-frame clones are kept and a portion is missing. The sample includes a few hundred thousand clones, almost 90% of them seen just once. The material sequenced was peripheral blood. The origin of the receptors is an elderly man with acute or convalescent COVID-19. Each CDR3 is given with its conserved first and last residue. The order of the fields is D gene, V gene, J gene, CDR3 protein. A D gene is named only where the DNA matches it firmly.

d_gene: .; v_gene: TRBV3-1/TRBV3-2; j_gene: TRBJ1-1; CDR3aa: CASTTLNTEAFF
d_gene: TRBD1; v_gene: TRBV5-4; j_gene: TRBJ2-3; CDR3aa: CASSSGQGAWVTDTQYF
d_gene: TRBD1; v_gene: TRBV6-5; j_gene: TRBJ2-7; CDR3aa: CASTETGAEFYEQYF
d_gene: .; v_gene: TRBV7-9; j_gene: TRBJ2-2; CDR3aa: CASSPGWGASTGELFF
d_gene: TRBD2; v_gene: TRBV24-1; j_gene: TRBJ2-3; CDR3aa: CATSDPGTSGGTTDTQYF
d_gene: TRBD1; v_gene: TRBV5-1; j_gene: TRBJ2-2; CDR3aa: CASSSAGTGIRGGELFF
d_gene: TRBD1; v_gene: TRBV6-2/TRBV6-3; j_gene: TRBJ1-4; CDR3aa: CASSSQGALGVQLFF
d_gene: .; v_gene: TRBV6-5; j_gene: TRBJ2-7; CDR3aa: CASGSGTFYEQYF
d_gene: .; v_gene: TRBV7-2; j_gene: TRBJ1-1; CDR3aa: CASSFGGANTEAFF
d_gene: .; v_gene: TRBV7-9; j_gene: TRBJ1-2; CDR3aa: CASNQGTGYGYTF
d_gene: .; v_gene: TRBV11-2; j_gene: TRBJ1-5; CDR3aa: CASQGFSNQPQHF
d_gene: TRBD1; v_gene: TRBV12-3/TRBV12-4; j_gene: TRBJ1-1; CDR3aa: CASSWTGGTEAFF
d_gene: TRBD1; v_gene: TRBV6-5; j_gene: TRBJ2-3; CDR3aa: CASGTMDRDTDTQYF
d_gene: .; v_gene: TRBV7-3; j_gene: TRBJ2-1; CDR3aa: CASSLASSYNEQFF
d_gene: TRBD1; v_gene: TRBV6-2/TRBV6-3; j_gene: TRBJ1-1; CDR3aa: CASSSQQGAGTEAFF
d_gene: .; v_gene: TRBV5-6; j_gene: TRBJ2-5; CDR3aa: CASSLRAGETQYF
d_gene: .; v_gene: TRBV7-8; j_gene: TRBJ1-1; CDR3aa: CASSLASGEGVTEAFF
d_gene: TRBD1; v_gene: TRBV5-4; j_gene: TRBJ1-1; CDR3aa: CASSFGTADNTEAFF
d_gene: .; v_gene: TRBV7-3; j_gene: TRBJ2-3; CDR3aa: CASRIGAMNADTQYF
d_gene: .; v_gene: TRBV6-5; j_gene: TRBJ1-1; CDR3aa: CASSYVSEQGSTEAFF
d_gene: TRBD1; v_gene: TRBV5-4; j_gene: TRBJ1-5; CDR3aa: CASSLGGGADQPQHF
d_gene: .; v_gene: TRBV4-2; j_gene: TRBJ1-2; CDR3aa: CASGLGVKPLTNYGYTF
d_gene: TRBD1; v_gene: TRBV7-2; j_gene: TRBJ1-1; CDR3aa: CASSLRGTGVNTEAFF
d_gene: .; v_gene: TRBV6-5; j_gene: TRBJ2-1; CDR3aa: CASSPGEGNHNEQFF
d_gene: TRBD1; v_gene: TRBV4-1; j_gene: TRBJ1-6; CDR3aa: CASSPRDRDSPLHF
d_gene: TRBD2; v_gene: TRBV28; j_gene: TRBJ2-7; CDR3aa: CASSAALGLAGEQYF
d_gene: TRBD2; v_gene: TRBV28; j_gene: TRBJ2-7; CDR3aa: CASSKLAVPYEQYF
d_gene: .; v_gene: TRBV18; j_gene: TRBJ2-1; CDR3aa: CASSQSRPPYNEQFF
d_gene: .; v_gene: TRBV7-9; j_gene: TRBJ1-2; CDR3aa: CASSSAPGEGYTF
d_gene: .; v_gene: TRBV7-9; j_gene: TRBJ1-2; CDR3aa: CASSLGDYGYTF
d_gene: TRBD2; v_gene: TRBV10-3; j_gene: TRBJ2-3; CDR3aa: CAISVTGGSTDTQYF
d_gene: .; v_gene: TRBV19; j_gene: TRBJ1-5; CDR3aa: CASINTPRGGNQPQHF
d_gene: TRBD2; v_gene: TRBV9; j_gene: TRBJ2-7; CDR3aa: CASSEGLAGGEQYF
d_gene: TRBD1; v_gene: TRBV7-2; j_gene: TRBJ2-1; CDR3aa: CASRKSTGSNEQFF
d_gene: .; v_gene: TRBV6-2/TRBV6-3; j_gene: TRBJ2-1; CDR3aa: CASSPLGLAYNEQFF
d_gene: TRBD1; v_gene: TRBV5-1; j_gene: TRBJ2-2; CDR3aa: CASSPTGVTGELFF
d_gene: .; v_gene: TRBV10-3; j_gene: TRBJ2-7; CDR3aa: CAIKGGALYSYEQYF
d_gene: TRBD2; v_gene: TRBV12-5; j_gene: TRBJ2-2; CDR3aa: CASAGTSGTGTGELFF
d_gene: .; v_gene: TRBV3-1/TRBV3-2; j_gene: TRBJ1-6; CDR3aa: CASSQATSNSPLHF
d_gene: .; v_gene: TRBV7-8; j_gene: TRBJ1-1; CDR3aa: CASSFGGRSVNTEAFF
d_gene: TRBD2; v_gene: TRBV11-3; j_gene: TRBJ2-3; CDR3aa: CASSLGTSGTDTQYF
d_gene: TRBD2; v_gene: TRBV19; j_gene: TRBJ2-1; CDR3aa: CASSDRASGSVYNEQFF
d_gene: .; v_gene: TRBV7-2; j_gene: TRBJ1-6; CDR3aa: CASSLVGGNSYNSPLHF
d_gene: TRBD1; v_gene: TRBV14; j_gene: TRBJ2-5; CDR3aa: CASSPWDRVETQYF
d_gene: TRBD1; v_gene: TRBV11-2; j_gene: TRBJ1-1; CDR3aa: CASSPWDRGYTEAFF
d_gene: TRBD1; v_gene: TRBV29-1; j_gene: TRBJ2-2; CDR3aa: CSVNRGSGELFF